Listed below are T cell receptor beta chains from one sample, sequenced in a study of T cell responses to AZD1222 COVID-19 vaccine. The protocol was immunoSEQ multiplex PCR, while the TCRdb copy is restricted to in-frame clones and leaves out a portion. The sample shows around 80,000 clones, 70% to 90% of them seen only once. Here the sequenced sample was peripheral blood, taken 28 days after the second AZD1222 dose. These receptor sequences come from an adult who received the AZD1222 COVID-19 vaccine. The CDR3 runs from the conserved cysteine through the conserved F or W. For some rows the clone size is stated as once, few or many, or as a class when expanded; others skip it.

TRBV28	TRBJ2-3	few	CASSYGGTGGIDTQYF
TRBV28	TRBJ2-4	NA	CASSFGTIGDIQYF
TRBV5-5	TRBJ2-1	NA	CASSPEAGAREQFF
TRBV11-3	TRBJ2-7	NA	CASSPGQGKSYEQYF
TRBV10-3	TRBJ2-1	NA	CAISEWGDNEQFF
TRBV28	TRBJ1-2	NA	CASSLFAYGYTF
TRBV2	TRBJ1-5	NA	CASNFGVGQPQHF
TRBV19	TRBJ2-5	NA	CASMSQGTGETQYF
TRBV24-1	TRBJ1-5	once	CATSLGGNQPQHF
TRBV11-3	TRBJ2-3	NA	CASRSGRGAQYF
TRBV28	TRBJ1-2	NA	CASSSEARQGANYGYTF
TRBV11-2	TRBJ2-6	NA	CASSPSLGSGANVLTF
TRBV19	TRBJ1-1	NA	CATHPTWTGTREAFF
TRBV6-5	TRBJ2-2	NA	CASNSGGRTGELFF
TRBV5-1	TRBJ2-5	NA	CASSSGTVETQYF
TRBV3-1/TRBV3-2	TRBJ1-2	NA	CASSQLRGYGYTF
TRBV30	TRBJ2-5	NA	CAWQQEGVGETQYF
TRBV7-3	TRBJ2-5	NA	CASSLKPRGAQYF
TRBV6-1	TRBJ1-2	NA	CASSEAFGFNYGYTF
TRBV6-2/TRBV6-3	TRBJ1-1	NA	CASSYGVDPNTEAFF
TRBV3-1/TRBV3-2	TRBJ2-5	NA	CASSQEGLAGAGETQYF
TRBV5-1	TRBJ1-5	NA	CASSLYGAEQPQHF
TRBV5-6	TRBJ2-6	once	CASSLQGKRTGANVLTF
TRBV28	TRBJ1-5	NA	CASSLPGAGSNQPQHF
TRBV18	TRBJ1-5	NA	CASSRGLPPDQPQHF
TRBV27	TRBJ2-1	NA	CASSSTGGSLLGSGEQFF
TRBV14	TRBJ2-7	NA	CASSQLTGMLDEQYF
TRBV9	TRBJ1-2	NA	CASSDRQGTNYGYTF
TRBV21-1	TRBJ1-6	few	CASSKQVYNSPLHF
TRBV19	TRBJ1-1	NA	CASSYSAEAFF
TRBV7-9	TRBJ2-5	once	CASSFGGARETQYF
TRBV7-2	TRBJ1-4	NA	CASSLQGGNNEKLFF
TRBV5-1	TRBJ1-6	NA	CASSTGLSSPLHF
TRBV6-5	TRBJ1-2	once	CASRYRGTGYGYTF
TRBV4-1	TRBJ1-2	NA	CASSQGGQEEYGYTF
TRBV14	TRBJ2-3	few	CASSQRDRITDTQYF
TRBV2	TRBJ2-5	NA	CASSPILRGGIKKETQYF
TRBV10-3	TRBJ2-1	NA	CAIRGRDGSYNEQFF
TRBV21-1	TRBJ1-1	NA	CASSRHHLGTVGDAFF
TRBV13	TRBJ2-3	NA	CASSASGQGGTDTQYF
TRBV19	TRBJ2-3	NA	CASSVRAKQDTQYF
TRBV7-6	TRBJ2-1	once	CASSFDADNYNEQFF
TRBV2	TRBJ2-7	NA	CASSEVVRTGLYEQYF
TRBV18	TRBJ1-4	NA	CASSRRDRLNEKLFF
TRBV7-2	TRBJ1-6	NA	CASSSQPGFGSPLHF
TRBV6-1	TRBJ2-1	NA	CASSESRWGGLGSYNEQFF
TRBV11-2	TRBJ2-7	NA	CASSKPDNSYEQYF
TRBV4-1	TRBJ2-3	few	CASSQVGQLTDTQYF
TRBV27	NA	NA	CASSWGGGGAYEQYF
TRBV5-4	TRBJ1-4	NA	CASSPGHRGPTNEKLFF
TRBV5-1	TRBJ1-4	few	CASSPGGTPNNEKLFF